This T cell receptor beta chain was recovered during a study of CD8+CD57+ T cells in acquired aplastic anemia. Broader study findings: The study identified roughly 29 CD8+ CDR3 sequences shared by patients and controls.

This clonotype was observed once. Its antigen is unknown. Its ends do not fully match the called genes, so a read error is possible. Profiles of TCR beta VDJ and CDR3 were generated from a genomic DNA template. Each CDR3 protein gets one entry after TCRdb re-called the reads with MiXCR. The table shows some 410,000 distinct CDR3 sequences, with 65% to 80% occurring only once. The CDR3 is 17 residues long. CDR1 and CDR2 from the germline V gene are SGDLS and YYNGEE. The chain uses TRBV9 and TRBJ1-2; the D is unclear. The specimen was sorted CD4+, CD8+, or CD8+CD57+ T cells (not recorded which) from PBMCs. This TCR was recovered from a human donor in good health, serving as a control. DNA for the CDR3: TGTGCCATCAGCGTAGACTCCCAGCAGTCAAGGGACTATGGCTACACCTTC. Translation: CAISVDSQQSRDYGYTF.